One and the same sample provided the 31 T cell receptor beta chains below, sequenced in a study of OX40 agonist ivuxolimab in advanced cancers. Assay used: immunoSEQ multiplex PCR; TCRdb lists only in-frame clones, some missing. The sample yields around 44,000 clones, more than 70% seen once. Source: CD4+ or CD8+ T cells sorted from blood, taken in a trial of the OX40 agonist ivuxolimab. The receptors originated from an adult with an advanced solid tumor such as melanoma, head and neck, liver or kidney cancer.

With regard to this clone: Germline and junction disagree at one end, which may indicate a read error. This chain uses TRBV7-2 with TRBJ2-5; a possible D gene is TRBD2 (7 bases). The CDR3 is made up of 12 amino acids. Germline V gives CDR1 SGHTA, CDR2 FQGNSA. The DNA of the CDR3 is TGTGCCAGCAGCTTAGGACAAGGGGGGGCCGACTTC. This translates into CASSLGQGGADF.

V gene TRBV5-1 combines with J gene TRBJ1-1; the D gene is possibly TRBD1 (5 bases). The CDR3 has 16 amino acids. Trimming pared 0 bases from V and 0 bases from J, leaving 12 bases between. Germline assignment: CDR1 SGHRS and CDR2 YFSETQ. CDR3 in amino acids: CASSLDGGRMNTEAFF. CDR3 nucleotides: TGCGCCAGCAGCTTGGATGGGGGACGGATGAACACTGAAGCTTTCTTT. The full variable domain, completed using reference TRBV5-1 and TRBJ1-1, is KAGVTQTPRYLIKTRGQQVTLSCSPISGHRSVSWYQQTPGQGLQFLFEYFSETQRNKGNFPGRFSGRQFSNSRSEMNVSTLELGDSALYLCASSLDGGRMNTEAFFGQGTRLTVV.

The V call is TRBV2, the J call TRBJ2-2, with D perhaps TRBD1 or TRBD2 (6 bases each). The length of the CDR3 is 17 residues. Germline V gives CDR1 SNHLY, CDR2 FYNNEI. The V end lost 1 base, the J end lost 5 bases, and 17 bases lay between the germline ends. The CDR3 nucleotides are TGTGCCAGCAGTGAAGATATGTGGGGGGCGAGAACCGGGGAGCTGTTTTTT. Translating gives CASSEDMWGARTGELFF.

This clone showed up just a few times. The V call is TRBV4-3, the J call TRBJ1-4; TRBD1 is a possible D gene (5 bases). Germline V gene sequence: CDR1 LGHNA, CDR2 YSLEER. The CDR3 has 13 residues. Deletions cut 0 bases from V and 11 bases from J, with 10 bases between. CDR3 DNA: TGCGCCAGCAGCCAAGATCGGGGGGAGAAACTGTTTTTT. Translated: CASSQDRGEKLFF.

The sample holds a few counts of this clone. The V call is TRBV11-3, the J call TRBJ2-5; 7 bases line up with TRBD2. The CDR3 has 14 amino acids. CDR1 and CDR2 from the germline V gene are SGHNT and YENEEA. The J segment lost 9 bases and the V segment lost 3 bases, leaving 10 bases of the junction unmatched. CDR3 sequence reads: CASSLFPGGGPQYF. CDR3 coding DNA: TGTGCCAGCAGCTTGTTCCCGGGGGGAGGGCCCCAGTACTTC.

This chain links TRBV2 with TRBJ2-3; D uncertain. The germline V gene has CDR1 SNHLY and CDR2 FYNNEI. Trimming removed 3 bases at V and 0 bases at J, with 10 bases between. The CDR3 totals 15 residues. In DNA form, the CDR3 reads TGTGCCAGCAGTGACGCTAGGGCTAGCACAGATACGCAGTATTTT. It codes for CASSDARASTDTQYF.

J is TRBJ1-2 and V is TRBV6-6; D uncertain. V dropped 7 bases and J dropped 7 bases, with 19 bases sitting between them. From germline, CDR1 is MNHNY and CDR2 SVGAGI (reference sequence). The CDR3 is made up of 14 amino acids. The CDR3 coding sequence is TGTGCCAGCACCAACTCAGGAGCAGGTGTTGGCTACACCTTC. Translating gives CASTNSGAGVGYTF.

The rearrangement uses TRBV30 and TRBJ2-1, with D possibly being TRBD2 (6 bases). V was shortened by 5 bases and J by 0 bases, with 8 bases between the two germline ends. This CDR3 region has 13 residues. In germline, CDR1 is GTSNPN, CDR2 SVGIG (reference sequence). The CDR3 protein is CAWEAGSYNEQFF. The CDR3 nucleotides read TGTGCCTGGGAAGCGGGCTCCTACAATGAGCAGTTCTTC.

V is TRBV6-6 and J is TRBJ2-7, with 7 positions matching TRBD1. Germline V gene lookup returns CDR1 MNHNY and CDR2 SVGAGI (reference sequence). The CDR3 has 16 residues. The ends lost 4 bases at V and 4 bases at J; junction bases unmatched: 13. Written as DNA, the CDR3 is TGTGCCAGCAGTTCCCGGGACAGCGCCAAACTGTACGAGCAGTACTTC. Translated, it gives CASSSRDSAKLYEQYF.

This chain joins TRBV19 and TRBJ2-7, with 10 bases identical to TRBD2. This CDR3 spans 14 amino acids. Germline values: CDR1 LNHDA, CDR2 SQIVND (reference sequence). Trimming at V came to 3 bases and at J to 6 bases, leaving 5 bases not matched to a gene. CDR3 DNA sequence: TGTGCCAGTAGTATGGGCCTAGCGGGGGTCGAGCAGTACTTC. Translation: CASSMGLAGVEQYF.

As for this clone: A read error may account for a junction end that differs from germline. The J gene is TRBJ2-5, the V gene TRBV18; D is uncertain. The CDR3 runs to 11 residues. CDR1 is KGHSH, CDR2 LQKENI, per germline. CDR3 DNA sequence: TGTGCCAGCTCACCGAGAGAGGCCCAGTACTTC. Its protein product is CASSPREAQYF.

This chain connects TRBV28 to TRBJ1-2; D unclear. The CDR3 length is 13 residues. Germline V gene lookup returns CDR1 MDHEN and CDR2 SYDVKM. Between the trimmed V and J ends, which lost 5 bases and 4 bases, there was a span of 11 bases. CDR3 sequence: CASSPRRVYGYTF. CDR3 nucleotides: TGTGCCAGCAGTCCTAGACGGGTCTATGGCTACACCTTC.

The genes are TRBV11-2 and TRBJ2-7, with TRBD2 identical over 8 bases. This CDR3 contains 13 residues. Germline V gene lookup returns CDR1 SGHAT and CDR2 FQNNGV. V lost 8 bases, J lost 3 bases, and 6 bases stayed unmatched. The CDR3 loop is CASSQAGDYEQYF. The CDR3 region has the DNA TGTGCCAGCTCCCAAGCGGGGGACTACGAGCAGTACTTC.

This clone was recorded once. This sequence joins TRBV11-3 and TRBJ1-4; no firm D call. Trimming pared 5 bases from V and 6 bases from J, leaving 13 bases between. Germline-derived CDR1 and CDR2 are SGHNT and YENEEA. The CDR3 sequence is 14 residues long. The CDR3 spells CASSPTLSHEKLFF. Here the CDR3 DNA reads TGTGCCAGCAGCCCGACGCTAAGCCATGAAAAACTGTTTTTT.

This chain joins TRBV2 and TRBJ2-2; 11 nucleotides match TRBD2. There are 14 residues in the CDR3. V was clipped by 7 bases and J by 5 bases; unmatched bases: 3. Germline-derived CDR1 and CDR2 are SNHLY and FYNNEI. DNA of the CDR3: TGTGCCAGCAATCGACTAGCGGGGACCGGGGAGCTGTTTTTT. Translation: CASNRLAGTGELFF.

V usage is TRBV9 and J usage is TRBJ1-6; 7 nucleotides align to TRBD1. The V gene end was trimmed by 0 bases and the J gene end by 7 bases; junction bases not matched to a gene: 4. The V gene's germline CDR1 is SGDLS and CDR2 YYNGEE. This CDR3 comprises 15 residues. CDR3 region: CASSVDTGVNSPLHF. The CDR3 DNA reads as TGTGCCAGCAGCGTAGATACAGGGGTAAATTCACCCCTCCACTTT.

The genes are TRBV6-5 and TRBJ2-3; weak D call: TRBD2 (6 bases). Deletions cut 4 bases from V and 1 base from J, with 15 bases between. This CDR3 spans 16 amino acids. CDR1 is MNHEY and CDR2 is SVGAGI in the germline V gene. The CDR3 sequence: CASSSFASSGTDTQYF. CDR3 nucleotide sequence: TGTGCCAGCAGTTCTTTTGCCTCTAGCGGCACAGATACGCAGTATTTT.

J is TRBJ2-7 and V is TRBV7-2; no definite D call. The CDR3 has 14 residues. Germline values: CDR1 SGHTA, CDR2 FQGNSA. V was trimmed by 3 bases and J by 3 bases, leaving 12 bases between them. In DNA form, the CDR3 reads TGTGCCAGCAGCTTGCACAACTTGGGCTACGAGCAGTACTTC. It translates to CASSLHNLGYEQYF.

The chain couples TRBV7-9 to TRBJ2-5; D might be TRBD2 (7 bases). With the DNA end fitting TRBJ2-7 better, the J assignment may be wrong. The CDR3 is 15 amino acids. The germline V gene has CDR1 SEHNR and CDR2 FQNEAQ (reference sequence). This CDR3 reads CASSLVQGGSYEQYF. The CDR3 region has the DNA TGTGCCAGCAGCTTAGTACAGGGAGGGTCCTACGAGCAGTACTTC.

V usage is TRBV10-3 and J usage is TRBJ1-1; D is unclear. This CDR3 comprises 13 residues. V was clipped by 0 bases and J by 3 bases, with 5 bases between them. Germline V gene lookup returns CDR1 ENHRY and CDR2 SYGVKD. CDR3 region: CAISESRHTEAFF. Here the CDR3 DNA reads TGTGCCATCAGTGAGTCCCGGCACACTGAAGCTTTCTTT.

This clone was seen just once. The CDR3 sequence: CASSQVGGTRASNEQYF. The DNA for the CDR3 is TGTGCCAGCAGCCAAGTAGGAGGGACTCGGGCTTCGAACGAGCAGTACTTC. The chain links TRBV4-2 to TRBJ2-7; D might be TRBD2 (6 bases). Germline CDR1 and CDR2: LGHNA and YNFKEQ. This CDR3 is 17 amino acids long. V gave up 1 base and J gave up 5 bases, with 21 bases separating them.

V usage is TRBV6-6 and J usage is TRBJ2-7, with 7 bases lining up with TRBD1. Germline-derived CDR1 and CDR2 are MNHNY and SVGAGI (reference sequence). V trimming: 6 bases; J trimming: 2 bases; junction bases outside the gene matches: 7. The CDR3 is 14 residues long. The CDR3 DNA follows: TGTGCCAGCAGGGACCGTACAGGGGCCTACGAGCAGTACTTC. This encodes CASRDRTGAYEQYF.

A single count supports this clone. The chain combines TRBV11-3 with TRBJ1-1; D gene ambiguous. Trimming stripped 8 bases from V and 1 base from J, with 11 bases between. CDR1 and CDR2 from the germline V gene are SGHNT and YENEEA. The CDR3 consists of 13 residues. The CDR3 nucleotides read TGTGCCAGCTCGTTTGCGGAGAACACTGAAGCTTTCTTT. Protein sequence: CASSFAENTEAFF.

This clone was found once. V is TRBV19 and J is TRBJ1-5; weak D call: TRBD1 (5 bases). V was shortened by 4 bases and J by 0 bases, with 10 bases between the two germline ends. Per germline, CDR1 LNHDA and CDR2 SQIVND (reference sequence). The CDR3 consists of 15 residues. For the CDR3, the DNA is TGTGCCAGTAGTACCCAGGGAAATAGCAATCAGCCCCAGCATTTT. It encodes CASSTQGNSNQPQHF.

CDR3 bases: TGCGCCAGCAGCTTCGGGGTTAAGAACACCGGGGAGCTGTTTTTT. It encodes CASSFGVKNTGELFF. J is TRBJ1-3 and V is TRBV5-1; D perhaps matches TRBD2 (5 bases). The tail of the sequence fits TRBJ2-2 better, so the J call may be wrong. Germline V lookup: CDR1 SGHRS, CDR2 YFSETQ. The CDR3 spans 15 residues.

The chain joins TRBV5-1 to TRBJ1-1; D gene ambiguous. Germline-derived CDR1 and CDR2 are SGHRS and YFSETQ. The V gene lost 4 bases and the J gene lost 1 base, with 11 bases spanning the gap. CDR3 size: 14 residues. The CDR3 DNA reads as TGCGCCAGCAGCGCCACAGTAGGGAACACTGAAGCTTTCTTT. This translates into CASSATVGNTEAFF.

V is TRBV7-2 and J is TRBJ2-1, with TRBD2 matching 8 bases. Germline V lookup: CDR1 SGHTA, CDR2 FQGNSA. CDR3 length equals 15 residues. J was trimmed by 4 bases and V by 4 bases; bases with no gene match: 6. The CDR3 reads CASSSGTSAYNEQFF. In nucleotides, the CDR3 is TGTGCCAGCAGCTCCGGGACTAGTGCGTACAATGAGCAGTTCTTC.

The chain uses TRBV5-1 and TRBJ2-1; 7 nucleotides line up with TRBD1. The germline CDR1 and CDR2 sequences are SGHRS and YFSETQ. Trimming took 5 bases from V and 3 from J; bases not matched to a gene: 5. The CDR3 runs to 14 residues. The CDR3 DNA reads TGCGCCAGCAGGGGGACAGATTACTACAATGAGCAGTTCTTC. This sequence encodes CASRGTDYYNEQFF.

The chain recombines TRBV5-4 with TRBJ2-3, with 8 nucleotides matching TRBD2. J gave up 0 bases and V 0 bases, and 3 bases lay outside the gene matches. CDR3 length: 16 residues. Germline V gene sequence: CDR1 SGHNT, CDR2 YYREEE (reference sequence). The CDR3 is CASSLAQRGSTDTQYF. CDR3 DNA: TGTGCCAGCAGCTTGGCCCAGCGGGGGAGCACAGATACGCAGTATTTT.

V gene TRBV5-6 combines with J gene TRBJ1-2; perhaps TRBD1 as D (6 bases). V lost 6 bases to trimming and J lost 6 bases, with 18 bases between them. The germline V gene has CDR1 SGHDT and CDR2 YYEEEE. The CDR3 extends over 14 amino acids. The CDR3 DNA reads TGTGCCAGCACCCTCCTGTGGGGGGGCAATGGCTACACCTTC. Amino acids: CASTLLWGGNGYTF.

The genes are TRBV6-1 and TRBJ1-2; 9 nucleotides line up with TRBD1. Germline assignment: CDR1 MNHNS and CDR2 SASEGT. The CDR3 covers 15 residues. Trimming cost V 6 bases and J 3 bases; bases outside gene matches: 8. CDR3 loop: CASRLQGAYYYGYTF. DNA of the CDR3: TGTGCCAGCAGGCTACAGGGGGCGTATTACTATGGCTACACCTTC.